The sequence of this T cell receptor beta chain was determined in a study of a mutant IDH1 vaccine in newly diagnosed glioma. Turning to the study itself: In some groups vaccination began 4-6 weeks post-radiotherapy; others received it with temozolomide.

The protocol was immunoSEQ multiplex PCR, while the TCRdb copy is restricted to in-frame clones and leaves out a portion. The top ten clones hold approximately 3.8% of a sample with some 25,000 clones, roughly 87% of them seen once. Time point specified: week 47, end of study. Topical imiquimod was applied with each vaccine dose, which held 300 ug of mutant IDH1 20-mer peptide. General study findings and limits: It was 93.3% of patients that developed vaccine-induced immune responses.

The germline V gene encodes CDR1 SGDLS and CDR2 YYNGEE. The CDR3 loop spans 15 amino acids. After removal of 0 bases from V and 4 bases from J, the junction contained 5 bases not matched to a gene. The sample holds a few counts of this clone. Its antigen remains unidentified. The sequencing used PBMCs, collected from a glioma patient whose treatment included an IDH1 peptide vaccine. The J gene is TRBJ1-1, the V gene TRBV9; TRBD1 agrees at 8 bases. This clonotype originated in a middle-aged man with glioma. Some clones in this sample may be carry-over from other donors' samples. CDR3 sequence reads: CASSVGPGGFTEAFF. DNA for the CDR3: TGTGCCAGCAGCGTAGGTCCAGGGGGCTTCACTGAAGCTTTCTTT.